Sequencing of this TCR beta chain was carried out in a study of cytomegalovirus exposure and HLA in healthy donors. A word on this clone: Its target is unknown.

Nominally healthy donors were sampled, though unrecorded immune exposures were likely. Researchers ran the PCR with 60 Vbeta and 13 Jbeta primers. Sequenced by immunoSEQ multiplex PCR; TCRdb stores in-frame clones only, minus some. This sample has around 160,000 clones; roughly 80% occur once, and the top ten carry 4.1%. Notes on the study in general: The sole available immune exposure information was CMV serostatus. In an earlier analysis, in approximately 570 donors, most V segments appeared productive either ~87% or ~30% of the time. Researchers reported in a later analysis that a missense DCLRE1C variant was tied to TCR beta V- and J-gene trimming.

Germline values: CDR1 SGDLS, CDR2 YYNGEE. Trimming removed 0 bases from V and 0 bases from J, with 7 bases in between. The CDR3 contains 15 residues. This chain connects TRBV9 to TRBJ1-3; D remains unclear. This receptor was obtained from a man aged 50 or older in good health and CMV-seropositive. The material sequenced was PBMCs. The CDR3 bases are TGTGCCAGCAGCGTAGGCCCAGGCTCTGGAAACACCATATATTTT. The encoded protein is CASSVGPGSGNTIYF.